This T cell receptor (beta chain) stems from a study of read filtering for tumor transcriptome and immune sequencing. Study-wide context: Revised staging placed fewer than ten patients in R-ISS I, some 17 in II, 7 in III. After DNase treatment, RNA was made into whole-transcriptome libraries.

This CDR3 has 13 residues. Germline V gives CDR1 MDHEN, CDR2 SYDVKM. With respect to this clonotype: A read error may produce the germline difference seen at one junction end.

From 400 to 450 ng of RNA, a library with molecular barcoded alpha/delta and beta/gamma adaptors was made. TCRdb analysed the reads with MiXCR anew, one entry per CDR3 protein. The data contain 35,000 to 45,000 distinct CDR3 sequences, roughly an eighth of them seen just once; the ten biggest clones take up about 40%. The sample consisted of a population of CD138-negative cells sorted from bone marrow. This rearrangement joins TRBV28 to TRBJ2-6; D is perhaps TRBD1 (5 bases). The receptor's source is a donor at least 40 years old with multiple myeloma. The DNA of the CDR3 is TGTGCCAGCAGGACCTCTGGGGCCAACGCCCTGACTTTC. Protein: CASRTSGANALTF.